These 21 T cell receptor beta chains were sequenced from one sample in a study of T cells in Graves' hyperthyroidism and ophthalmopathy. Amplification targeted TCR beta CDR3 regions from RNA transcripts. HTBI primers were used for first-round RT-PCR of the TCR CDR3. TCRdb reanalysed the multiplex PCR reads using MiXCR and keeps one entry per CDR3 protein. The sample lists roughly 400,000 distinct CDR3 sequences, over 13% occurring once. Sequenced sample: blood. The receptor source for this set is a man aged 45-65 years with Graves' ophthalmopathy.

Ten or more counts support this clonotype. CDR3 sequence (DNA): TGTGCCAGCAATAGCGGACAGGGGGTCTCAGATACGCAGTATTTT. It is translated as CASNSGQGVSDTQYF. The chain is built from TRBV2 and TRBJ2-3, with TRBD1 matching 10 bases. The length of the CDR3 is 15 residues. Losses at the gene ends were 7 bases for V and 4 bases for J; bases not matched to a gene: 8. CDR1 SNHLY and CDR2 FYNNEI come from the germline V gene.

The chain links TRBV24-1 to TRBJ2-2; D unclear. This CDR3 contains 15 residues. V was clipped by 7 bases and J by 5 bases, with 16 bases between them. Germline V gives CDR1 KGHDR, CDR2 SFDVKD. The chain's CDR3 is CATRGNKGKTGELFF. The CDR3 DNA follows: TGTGCCACCAGGGGGAACAAAGGGAAGACCGGGGAGCTGTTTTTT.

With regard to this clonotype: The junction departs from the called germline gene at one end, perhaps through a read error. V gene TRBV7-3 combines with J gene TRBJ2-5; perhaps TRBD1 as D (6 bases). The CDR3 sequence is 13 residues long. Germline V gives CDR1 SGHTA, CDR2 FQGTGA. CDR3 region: CASGHGGEETRYF. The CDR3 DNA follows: TGTGCCAGCGGTCATGGGGGCGAAGAGACCCGGTACTTC.

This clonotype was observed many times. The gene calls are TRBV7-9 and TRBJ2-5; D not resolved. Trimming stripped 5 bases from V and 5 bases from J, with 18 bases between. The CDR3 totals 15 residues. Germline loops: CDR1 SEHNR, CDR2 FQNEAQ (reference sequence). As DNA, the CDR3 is TGTGCCAGCAGCCCCAGCTATCGTGGATTGGAGACCCAGTACTTC. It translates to CASSPSYRGLETQYF.

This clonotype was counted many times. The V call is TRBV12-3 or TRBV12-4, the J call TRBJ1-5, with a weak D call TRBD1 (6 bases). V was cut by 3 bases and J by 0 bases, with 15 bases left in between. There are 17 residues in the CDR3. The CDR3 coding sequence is TGTGCCAGCAGTTTCGTTATGACAGGCAGTAGCAATCAGCCCCAGCATTTT. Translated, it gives CASSFVMTGSSNQPQHF.

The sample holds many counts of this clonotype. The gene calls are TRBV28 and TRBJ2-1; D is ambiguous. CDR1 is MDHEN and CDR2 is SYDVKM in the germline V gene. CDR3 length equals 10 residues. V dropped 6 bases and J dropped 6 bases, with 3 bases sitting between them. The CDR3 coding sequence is TGTGCCAGCAGCAGCAATGAGCAGTTCTTC. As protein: CASSSNEQFF.

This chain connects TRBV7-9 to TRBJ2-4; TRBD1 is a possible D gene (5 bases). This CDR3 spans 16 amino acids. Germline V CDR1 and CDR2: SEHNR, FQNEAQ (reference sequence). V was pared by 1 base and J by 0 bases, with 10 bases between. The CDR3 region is CASSLVSGLAKNIQYF. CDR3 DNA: TGTGCCAGCAGCTTAGTTTCAGGGTTAGCCAAAAACATTCAGTACTTC.

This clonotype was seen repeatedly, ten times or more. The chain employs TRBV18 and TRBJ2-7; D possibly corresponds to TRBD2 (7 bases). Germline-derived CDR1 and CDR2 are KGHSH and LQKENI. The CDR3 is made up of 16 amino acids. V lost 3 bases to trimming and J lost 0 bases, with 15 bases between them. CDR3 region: CASSPGGAVTSYEQYF. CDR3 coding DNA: TGTGCCAGCTCACCGGGGGGGGCGGTAACCTCCTACGAGCAGTACTTC.

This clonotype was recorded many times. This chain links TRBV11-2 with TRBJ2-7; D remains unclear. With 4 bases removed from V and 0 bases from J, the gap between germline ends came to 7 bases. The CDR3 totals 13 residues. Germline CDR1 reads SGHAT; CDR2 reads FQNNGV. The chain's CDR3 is CASSSSLSYEQYF. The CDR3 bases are TGTGCCAGCAGCTCGTCGCTCTCCTACGAGCAGTACTTC.

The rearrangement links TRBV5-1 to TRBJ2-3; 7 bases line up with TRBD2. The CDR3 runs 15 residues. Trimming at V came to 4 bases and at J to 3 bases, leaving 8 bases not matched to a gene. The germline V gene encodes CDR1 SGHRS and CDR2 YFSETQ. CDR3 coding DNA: TGCGCCAGCAGCCCGGGGAGGGCCGGAACAGATACGCAGTATTTT. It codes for CASSPGRAGTDTQYF.

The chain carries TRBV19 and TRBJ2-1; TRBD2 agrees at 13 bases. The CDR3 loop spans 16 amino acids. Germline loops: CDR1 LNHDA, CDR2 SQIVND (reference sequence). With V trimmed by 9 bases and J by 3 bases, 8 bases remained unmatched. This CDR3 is CARGLAGPAFYNEQFF. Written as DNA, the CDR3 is TGTGCCAGGGGACTAGCGGGACCAGCATTCTACAATGAGCAGTTCTTC.

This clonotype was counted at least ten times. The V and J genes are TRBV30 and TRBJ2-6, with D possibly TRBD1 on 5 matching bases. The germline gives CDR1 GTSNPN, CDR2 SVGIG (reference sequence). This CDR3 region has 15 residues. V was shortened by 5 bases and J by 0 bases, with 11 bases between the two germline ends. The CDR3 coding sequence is TGTGCCTGGGAGACAGTGGTCTCTGGGGCCAACGTCCTGACTTTC. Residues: CAWETVVSGANVLTF.

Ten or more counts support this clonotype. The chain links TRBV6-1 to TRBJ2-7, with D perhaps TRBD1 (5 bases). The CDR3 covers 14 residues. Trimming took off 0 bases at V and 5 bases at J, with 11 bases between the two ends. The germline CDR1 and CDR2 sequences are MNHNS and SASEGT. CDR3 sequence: CASSEATQGNEQYF. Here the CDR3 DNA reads TGTGCCAGCAGTGAAGCGACCCAGGGTAACGAGCAGTACTTC.

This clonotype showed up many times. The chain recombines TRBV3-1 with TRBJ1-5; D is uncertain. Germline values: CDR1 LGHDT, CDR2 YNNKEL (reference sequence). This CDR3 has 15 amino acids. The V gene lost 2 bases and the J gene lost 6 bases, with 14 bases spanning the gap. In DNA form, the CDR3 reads TGTGCCAGCAGCCAACGGATAGGGTTTGGTCAGCCCCAGCATTTT. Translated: CASSQRIGFGQPQHF.

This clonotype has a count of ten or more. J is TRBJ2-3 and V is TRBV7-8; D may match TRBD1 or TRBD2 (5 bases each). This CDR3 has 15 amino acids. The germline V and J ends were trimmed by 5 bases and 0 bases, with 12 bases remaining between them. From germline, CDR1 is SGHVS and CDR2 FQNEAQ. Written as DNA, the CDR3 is TGTGCCAGCAGCCCGTCGGGACCCAGCACAGATACGCAGTATTTT. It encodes CASSPSGPSTDTQYF.

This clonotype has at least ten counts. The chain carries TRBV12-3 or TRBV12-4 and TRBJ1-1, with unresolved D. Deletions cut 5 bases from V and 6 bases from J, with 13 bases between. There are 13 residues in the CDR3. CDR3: CASSAGVGSEAFF. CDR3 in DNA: TGTGCCAGCAGTGCCGGGGTCGGCTCTGAAGCTTTCTTT.

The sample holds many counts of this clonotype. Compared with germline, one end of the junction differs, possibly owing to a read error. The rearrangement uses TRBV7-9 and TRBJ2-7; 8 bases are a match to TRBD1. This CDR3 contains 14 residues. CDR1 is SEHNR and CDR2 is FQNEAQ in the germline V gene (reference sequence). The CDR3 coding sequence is TGCGCCAGCAGCTCCGGGACAGGAGACTACGAGCAGTACTTC. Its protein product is CASSSGTGDYEQYF.

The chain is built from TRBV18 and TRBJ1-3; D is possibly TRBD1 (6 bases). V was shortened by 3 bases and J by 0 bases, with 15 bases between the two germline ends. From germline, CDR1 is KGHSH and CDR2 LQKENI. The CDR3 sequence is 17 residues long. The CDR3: CASSPIKGESSGNTIYF. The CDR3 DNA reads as TGTGCCAGCTCACCTATAAAGGGGGAAAGCTCTGGAAACACCATATATTTT.

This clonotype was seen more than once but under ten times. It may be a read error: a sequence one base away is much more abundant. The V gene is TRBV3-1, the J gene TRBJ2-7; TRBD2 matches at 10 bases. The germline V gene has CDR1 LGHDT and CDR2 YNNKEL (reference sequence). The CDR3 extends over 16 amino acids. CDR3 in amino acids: CASSQKRTSGRYERYF. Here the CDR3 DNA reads TGTGCCAGCAGCCAGAAAAGGACTAGCGGAAGGTACGAGCGGTACTTC.

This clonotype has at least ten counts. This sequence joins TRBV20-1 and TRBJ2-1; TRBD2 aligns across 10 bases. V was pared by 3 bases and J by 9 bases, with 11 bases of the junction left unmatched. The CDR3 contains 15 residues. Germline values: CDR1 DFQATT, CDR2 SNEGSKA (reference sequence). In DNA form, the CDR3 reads TGCAGTGCTAGCATAGCGGGAGGAGTCGTTATTGAGCAGTTCTTC. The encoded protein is CSASIAGGVVIEQFF.

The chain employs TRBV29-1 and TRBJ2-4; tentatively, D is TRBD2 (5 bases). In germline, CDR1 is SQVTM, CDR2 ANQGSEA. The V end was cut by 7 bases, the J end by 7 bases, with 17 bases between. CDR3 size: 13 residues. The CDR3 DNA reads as TGCAGCGCCGGATCTGAGGGCTCGAACATTCAGTACTTC. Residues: CSAGSEGSNIQYF.